What follows are 25 T cell receptor beta chains derived from one specimen sequenced in a study of T cell clusters in autoimmune cytopenias. TRB amplification used approximately 250 ng of peripheral blood genomic DNA. One tube held mixed TRB-A and TRB-B primer pools for touch-down PCR. TCRdb reanalyzed the multiplex PCR reads, giving one entry per CDR3 protein sequence and no DNA. This sample's table reports roughly 6,900 distinct CDR3 sequences. The same sample was also used in a study of T cell repertoires in aging, cancer and after chemotherapy.

Sequenced input: peripheral blood. Receptor source: a human donor in good health.

This clonotype is classed as medium-sized by frequency. The rearrangement links TRBV6-2 or TRBV6-3 to TRBJ1-6; TCRdb gives TRBD1 as the D gene, but with no DNA this cannot be confirmed. Germline V CDR1 and CDR2: MNHEY, SVGEGT. The CDR3 totals 16 residues. Here the CDR3 reads CASSYSTGQGDSPLHF.

This clonotype is identified as medium-sized from frequency. The chain carries TRBV13 and TRBJ1-1; TCRdb returns TRBD1, unconfirmable since there is no DNA. CDR1 PRHDT and CDR2 FYEKMQ come from the germline V gene (reference sequence). There are 16 residues in the CDR3. The CDR3 spells CASSLGRGGVNTEAFF.

The CDR3 protein is CSAKLSGGVGEQFF. The genes are TRBV20-1 and TRBJ2-1; TCRdb returns TRBD2, unconfirmable since there is no DNA. This CDR3 is built from 14 residues. CDR1 DFQATT and CDR2 SNEGSKA come from the germline V gene (reference sequence).

This clonotype shows up as medium-sized (0.01 to 0.1%) by frequency. This chain connects TRBV6-2 or TRBV6-3 to TRBJ1-2; TCRdb gives TRBD1 as the D gene, but with no DNA this cannot be confirmed. There are 16 residues in the CDR3. Germline V CDR1 and CDR2: MNHEY, SVGEGT. This CDR3 reads CASSPGTGRTNYGYTF.

The gene calls are TRBV20-1 and TRBJ2-5; the TRBD2 assignment by TCRdb is unverifiable without DNA. Germline V gives CDR1 DFQATT, CDR2 SNEGSKA (reference sequence). The CDR3 has 12 residues. Here the CDR3 reads CSAGGLAETQYF.

The chain has TRBV6-4 and TRBJ2-3; TCRdb lists TRBD1, though no DNA is available to test this call. Germline V lookup: CDR1 MRHNA, CDR2 SNTAGT. The CDR3 is made up of 13 amino acids. CDR3 sequence: CASSRTGTDTQYF.

The rearrangement uses TRBV6-4 and TRBJ2-1; TCRdb selects TRBD1, and the lack of DNA leaves this call unchecked. Germline V gene sequence: CDR1 MRHNA, CDR2 SNTAGT. This CDR3 region has 16 residues. This chain's CDR3 is CASSEVGEGASNEQFF.

This chain joins TRBV19 and TRBJ2-3. This CDR3 has 14 amino acids. CDR1 LNHDA and CDR2 SQIVND come from the germline V gene (reference sequence). CDR3 in amino acids: CASSIRTSTDTQYF.

The chain carries TRBV6-5 and TRBJ2-1; TCRdb's assignment of TRBD1 cannot be checked, as there is no DNA. The CDR3 consists of 15 residues. Germline V gene data show CDR1 as MNHEY and CDR2 as SVGAGI. CDR3 sequence: CASSYSILGAGEQFF.

The chain recombines TRBV5-6 with TRBJ2-7; the TCRdb D gene call, TRBD1, has no DNA to confirm it. Germline V gene lookup returns CDR1 SGHDT and CDR2 YYEEEE. This CDR3 has 13 amino acids. The CDR3 reads CASSLGGGFEQYF.

The chain has TRBV12-3 or TRBV12-4 and TRBJ1-2. The CDR3 contains 12 residues. The CDR3 loop reads CASSFQNYGYTF.

Here the CDR3 reads CSADRGYDRPLHF. This rearrangement joins TRBV20-1 to TRBJ1-6; no DNA is available, so the TRBD1 call from TCRdb remains unchecked. The germline V gene has CDR1 DFQATT and CDR2 SNEGSKA (reference sequence). CDR3 size: 13 residues.

This clonotype is called medium-sized based on its frequency. The chain couples TRBV12-3 or TRBV12-4 to TRBJ1-2; TCRdb designates TRBD1, a call that cannot be tested without DNA. The CDR3 loop spans 14 amino acids. The CDR3 is CASTFGADTYGYTF.

V and J are TRBV5-6 and TRBJ1-1. The germline gives CDR1 SGHDT, CDR2 YYEEEE. The CDR3 has 17 residues. The CDR3 sequence is CASSPGWRALVNTEAFF.

By frequency, this clonotype registers medium-sized. The chain joins TRBV12-3 or TRBV12-4 to TRBJ1-4; checking the TCRdb D call of TRBD1 is not possible without DNA. The CDR3 has 14 residues. This CDR3 is CASRTTGGREKLFF.

V gene TRBV20-1 combines with J gene TRBJ1-1; TCRdb selects TRBD1, and the lack of DNA leaves this call unchecked. Germline CDR1 DFQATT, CDR2 SNEGSKA (reference sequence). The CDR3 is made up of 14 amino acids. The CDR3 region is CSARDWIRGTEAFF.

This chain joins TRBV7-9 and TRBJ1-1. The CDR3 length is 15 residues. Germline CDR1 is SEHNR and CDR2 is FQNEAQ (reference sequence). The CDR3 reads CASSLSGGMNTEAFF.

V is TRBV27 and J is TRBJ1-2; TCRdb selects TRBD1, and the lack of DNA leaves this call unchecked. The CDR3 sequence is 15 residues long. Germline V gene lookup returns CDR1 MNHEY and CDR2 SMNVEV (reference sequence). The CDR3 here is CASSLKQGGSRGYTF.

The chain uses TRBV19 and TRBJ2-5; lacking DNA, the TRBD1 call made by TCRdb goes unchecked. The CDR3 loop spans 13 amino acids. The germline gives CDR1 LNHDA, CDR2 SQIVND (reference sequence). The CDR3: CASKQASQETQYF.

The J gene is TRBJ1-4, the V gene TRBV6-2 or TRBV6-3; there is no DNA to check the TCRdb D call of TRBD1. CDR3 length: 13 amino acids. CDR1 MNHEY and CDR2 SVGEGT come from the germline V gene. CDR3 protein: CASSYHQGMELFF.

This chain connects TRBV18 to TRBJ2-7; TCRdb proposes TRBD2, but this gene call is untestable without DNA. The length of the CDR3 is 13 residues. CDR1 is KGHSH, CDR2 LQKENI, per germline. The CDR3 sequence: CASSPSAGFKQYF.

The CDR3 here is CASSLPEAQNTEAFF. V usage is TRBV27 and J usage is TRBJ1-1; TCRdb's assignment of TRBD1 cannot be checked, as there is no DNA. Germline V gives CDR1 MNHEY, CDR2 SMNVEV (reference sequence). The CDR3 totals 15 residues.

This clonotype is identified as medium-sized from frequency. V is TRBV12-3 or TRBV12-4 and J is TRBJ1-1; TCRdb proposes TRBD1, but this gene call is untestable without DNA. This CDR3 region has 13 residues. CDR3 sequence reads: CASRNGQGSEAFF.

The chain uses TRBV5-4 and TRBJ2-1; TCRdb picks TRBD1, but there is no DNA to check that call. Germline V gene lookup returns CDR1 SGHNT and CDR2 YYREEE (reference sequence). The length of the CDR3 is 17 residues. The CDR3 loop is CASRTGTLRTLGNEQFF.

V is TRBV20-1 and J is TRBJ1-6; the D call of TRBD1 rests on TCRdb alone, since no DNA is present to check it. CDR1 is DFQATT and CDR2 is SNEGSKA in the germline V gene (reference sequence). The CDR3 consists of 14 residues. The CDR3 is CSARGGGSNSPLHF.